The sequence of this TCR beta chain was determined in a study of control samples from healthy donors and cancer patients. The CDR3 contains 13 residues. V was shortened by 6 bases and J by 2 bases, with 5 bases between the two germline ends. CDR1 is MNHEY, CDR2 SVGAGI, per germline. The protocol was immunoSEQ multiplex PCR, while the TCRdb copy is restricted to in-frame clones and leaves out a portion. The sample includes 40,000 to 55,000 clones, around 87% of them seen just once. The sequenced sample was PBMCs. The sequence came from a woman aged 55 to 70 with lung cancer. The rearrangement uses TRBV6-5 and TRBJ2-6; no firm D call. In DNA, the CDR3 is TGTGCCAGCAGGCCGACTGGGGCCAACGTCCTGACTTTC. The encoded protein is CASRPTGANVLTF.